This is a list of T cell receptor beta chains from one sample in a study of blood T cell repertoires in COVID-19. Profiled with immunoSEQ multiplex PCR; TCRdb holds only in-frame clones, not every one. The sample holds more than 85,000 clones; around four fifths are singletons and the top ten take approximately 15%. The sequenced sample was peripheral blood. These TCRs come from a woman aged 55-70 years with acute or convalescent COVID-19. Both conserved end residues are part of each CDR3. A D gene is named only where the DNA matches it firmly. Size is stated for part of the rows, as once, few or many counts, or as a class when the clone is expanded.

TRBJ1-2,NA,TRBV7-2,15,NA,TGTGCCAGCAGCTTAGGTGGAGGGCTGAACTATGGCTACACCTTC,CASSLGGGLNYGYTF
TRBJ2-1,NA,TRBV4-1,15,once,TGCGCCAGCAGCCACCTGTCTGGAGGATACAATGAGCAGTTCTTC,CASSHLSGGYNEQFF
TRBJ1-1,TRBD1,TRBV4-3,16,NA,TGCGCCAGCAGCCAAGAAGGACAGGGGAGAGACACTGAAGCTTTCTTT,CASSQEGQGRDTEAFF
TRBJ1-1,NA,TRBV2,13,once,TGTGCCAGCAATTTACAGGGATTGACTGAAGCTTTCTTT,CASNLQGLTEAFF
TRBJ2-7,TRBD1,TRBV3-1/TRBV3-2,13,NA,TGTGCCAGCAGCCGACAGGGTGACTACGAGCAGTACTTC,CASSRQGDYEQYF
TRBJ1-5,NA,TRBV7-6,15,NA,TGTGCCAGCAGCTCCAGGGGCCGCCAGGATCAGCCCCAGCATTTT,CASSSRGRQDQPQHF
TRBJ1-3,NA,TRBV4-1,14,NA,TGCGCCAGCAGCCTGCAGGGCTCTGGAAACACCATATATTTT,CASSLQGSGNTIYF
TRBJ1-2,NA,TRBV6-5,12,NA,TGTGCCAGCAGCGGTCTCGACTATGGCTACACCTTC,CASSGLDYGYTF
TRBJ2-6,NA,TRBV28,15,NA,TGTGCCAGCAGTTTATCAGGGACTGGGGCCAACGTCCTGACTTTC,CASSLSGTGANVLTF
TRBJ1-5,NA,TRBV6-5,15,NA,TGTGCCAGCAGTTACTCCGGAGACTCCTCTCAGCCCCAGCATTTT,CASSYSGDSSQPQHF
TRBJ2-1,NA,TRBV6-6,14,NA,TGTGCCAGCAGTAGGACCACAGGGAACAATGAGCAGTTCTTC,CASSRTTGNNEQFF